This TCR beta chain came from a study of blood T cells in healthy people across ages. A second PCR of 7 to 11 cycles used a sample-barcoded 5' primer and a J-beta primer mix. Each cDNA molecule was tagged by a template-switch adaptor that had 12 random nucleotides. TCRdb fed the 5' RACE reads into MiXCR, producing one record per CDR3 protein. Of 700,000 or so distinct CDR3 sequences in the sample, about a fifth were seen once. Trimming took 1 base from V and 2 from J, leaving 15 bases between them. There are 16 residues in the CDR3. Germline V gene data show CDR1 as SGDLS and CDR2 as YYNGEE. This clonotype was found a few times. Its cognate antigen is unknown. Collection of about 9.4 milliliters of peripheral blood was performed for each donor. Study conclusions and caveats: TCR beta diversity per million T cells fell roughly linearly with age.

This rearrangement joins TRBV9 to TRBJ1-2, with D possibly being TRBD1 (5 bases). The specimen was blood. This TCR came from a man between 65 and 85 years old in good health. The CDR3 protein is CASSVWGAEANYGYTF. Written as DNA, the CDR3 is TGTGCCAGCAGCGTATGGGGCGCCGAGGCCAACTATGGCTACACCTTC.